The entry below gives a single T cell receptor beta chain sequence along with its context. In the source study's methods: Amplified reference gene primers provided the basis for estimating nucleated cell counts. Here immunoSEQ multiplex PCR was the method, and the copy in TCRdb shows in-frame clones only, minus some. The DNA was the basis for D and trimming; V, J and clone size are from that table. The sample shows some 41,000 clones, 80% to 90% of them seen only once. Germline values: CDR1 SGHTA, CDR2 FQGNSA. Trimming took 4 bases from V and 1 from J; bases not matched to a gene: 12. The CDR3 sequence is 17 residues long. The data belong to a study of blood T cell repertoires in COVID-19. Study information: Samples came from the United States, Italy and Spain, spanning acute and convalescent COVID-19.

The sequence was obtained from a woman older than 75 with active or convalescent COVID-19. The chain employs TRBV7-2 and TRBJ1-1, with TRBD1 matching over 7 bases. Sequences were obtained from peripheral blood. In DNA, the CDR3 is TGTGCCAGCAGCTCCAGACAGGGATCTCCACCGAACACTGAAGCTTTCTTT. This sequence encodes CASSSRQGSPPNTEAFF.